This TCR beta chain was found in a study of CD8+CD57+ T cells in acquired aplastic anemia. Across the whole study: Average DNA yield from sorted CD4+ and CD8+ cells was approximately 3 ug. The study, taken as a whole, reports: Significance was not reached for CD8+ Simpson's diversity between patients and controls.

Those patients picked for sequencing had displayed CD8+CD57+ cell expansion on flow cytometry. The study sampled blood from patients who had received no therapy. TCR beta VDJ and CDR3 were profiled, and genomic DNA was the template. TCRdb ran MiXCR on the reads and lists one entry per CDR3 protein. The table records about 180,000 distinct CDR3 sequences, 48% of them present only once. The sample holds many counts of this clonotype. As yet, its antigen is unknown. The V segment lost 8 bases and the J segment 0 bases; nucleotides outside the gene matches: 7. Germline lookup yields CDR1 SNHLY and CDR2 FYNNEI. This CDR3 comprises 15 residues.

This rearrangement joins TRBV2 to TRBJ2-3, with TRBD2 matching 8 bases. The sample was sorted CD4+, CD8+, or CD8+CD57+ T cells (not recorded which) from PBMCs. The TCR comes from a human donor with aplastic anemia. CDR3 region: CASQFGRGSTDTQYF. CDR3 coding DNA: TGTGCCAGCCAATTCGGGAGGGGTAGCACAGATACGCAGTATTTT.